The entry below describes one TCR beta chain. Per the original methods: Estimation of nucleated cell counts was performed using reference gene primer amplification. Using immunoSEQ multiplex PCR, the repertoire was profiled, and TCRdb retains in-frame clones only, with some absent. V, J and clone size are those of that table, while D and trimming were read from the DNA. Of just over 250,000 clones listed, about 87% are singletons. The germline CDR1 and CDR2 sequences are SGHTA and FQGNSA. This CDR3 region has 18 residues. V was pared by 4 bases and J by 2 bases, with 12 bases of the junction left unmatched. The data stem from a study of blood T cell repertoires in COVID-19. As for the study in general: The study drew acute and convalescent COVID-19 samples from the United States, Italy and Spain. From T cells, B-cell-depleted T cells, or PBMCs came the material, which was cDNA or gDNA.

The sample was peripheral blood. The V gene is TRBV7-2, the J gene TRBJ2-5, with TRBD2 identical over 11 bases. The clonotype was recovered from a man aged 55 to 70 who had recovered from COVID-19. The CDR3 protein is CASSSMGGGLAAQETQYF. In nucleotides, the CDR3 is TGTGCCAGCAGCTCCATGGGGGGGGGACTAGCGGCACAAGAGACCCAGTACTTC. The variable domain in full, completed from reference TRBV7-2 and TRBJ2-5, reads GAGVSQSPSNKVTEKGKDVELRCDPISGHTALYWYRQSLGQGLEFLIYFQGNSAPDKSGLPSDRFSAERTGGSVSTLTIQRTQQEDSAVYLCASSSMGGGLAAQETQYFGPGTRLLVL.